The entry below gives a single T cell receptor (beta chain) sequence along with its context. What it recognizes is unknown. This sample is part of a study of blood T cells in healthy people across ages. The authors ran a second PCR of about 6 to 12 cycles using a sample-barcoded 5' primer and a J-beta primer mix. TCRdb used MiXCR to reprocess the 5' RACE reads, holding one entry per CDR3 protein. The profile covers 800,000 or so distinct CDR3 sequences, with around a quarter appearing a single time and 3% to 4.5% taken by the ten largest. CDR1 is LGHDT, CDR2 YNNKEL, per germline (reference sequence). The ends lost 6 bases at V and 6 bases at J; junction bases unmatched: 13. The CDR3 extends over 15 amino acids. Findings and limits, study-wide: Samples with more naive T cells showed higher observed beta diversity.

The data also belong to a second study, concerning T cells of mothers and their children.

The clonotype comes from a boy aged 5-17 years in good health. The genes are TRBV3-1 and TRBJ1-2, with 7 bases aligning to TRBD1. Sequenced material: blood. This CDR3 is CASSPPTGRSDGYTF. CDR3 coding DNA: TGTGCCAGCAGTCCCCCGACAGGGCGATCAGATGGCTACACCTTC.